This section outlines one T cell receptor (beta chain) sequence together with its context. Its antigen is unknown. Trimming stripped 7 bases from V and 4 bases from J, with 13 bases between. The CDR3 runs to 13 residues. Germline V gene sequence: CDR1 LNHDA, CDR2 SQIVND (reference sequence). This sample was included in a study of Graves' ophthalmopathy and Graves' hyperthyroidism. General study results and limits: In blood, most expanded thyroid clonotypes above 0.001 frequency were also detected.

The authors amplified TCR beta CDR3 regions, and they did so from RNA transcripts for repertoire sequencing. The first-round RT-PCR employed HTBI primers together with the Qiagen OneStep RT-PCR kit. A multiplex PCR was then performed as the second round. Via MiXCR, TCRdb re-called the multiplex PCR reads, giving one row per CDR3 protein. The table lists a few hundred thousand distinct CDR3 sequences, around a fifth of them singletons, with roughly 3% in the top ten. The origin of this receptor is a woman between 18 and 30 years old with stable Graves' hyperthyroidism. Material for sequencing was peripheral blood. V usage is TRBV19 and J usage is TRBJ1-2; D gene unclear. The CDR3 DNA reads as TGTGCCAGTACCGCACGGACCGGCTATGGCTACACCTTC. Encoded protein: CASTARTGYGYTF.